Listed here are 8 T cell receptor beta chains from one sample, sequenced in a study of patients and donors after allogeneic stem cell transplantation. MiXCR, applied by TCRdb to the RT-PCR reads, yields one record per CDR3 protein. The table records 200,000 to 250,000 distinct CDR3 sequences, 12% to 15% of them present only once. The sequencing sample was made of blood, either unsorted or a sorted T cell fraction (not recorded which). The receptor source for this set is a human donor who was either an allogeneic HSCT recipient or a stem cell or donor lymphocyte infusion donor (not recorded which). It is not recorded whose cells these are; they may come from a transplant donor.

V usage is TRBV19 and J usage is TRBJ1-6; 10 nucleotides line up with TRBD1. CDR1 LNHDA and CDR2 SQIVND come from the germline V gene (reference sequence). The V and J ends lost 3 bases and 9 bases, in that order; junction bases with no gene match: 8. This CDR3 has 16 amino acids. Here the CDR3 reads CASSMGRGQGSSPLHF. The CDR3 coding sequence is TGTGCCAGTAGTATGGGCCGGGGACAGGGGAGTTCACCCCTCCACTTT.

This clonotype was found once. V and J are TRBV2 and TRBJ2-2; weak D call: TRBD1 (7 bases). Between the trimmed V and J ends, which lost 6 bases and 6 bases, there was a span of 14 bases. The CDR3 length is 14 residues. Germline lookup yields CDR1 SNHLY and CDR2 FYNNEI. Written as DNA, the CDR3 is TGTGCCAGCAGAGACAGGGAGGTGGCCGGGGAGCTGTTTTTT. It codes for CASRDREVAGELFF.

This clonotype was picked up a small number of times. The chain carries TRBV4-1 and TRBJ2-5; D is possibly TRBD1 (7 bases). The CDR3 contains 16 residues. From germline, CDR1 is MGHRA and CDR2 YSYEKL. V gave up 0 bases and J gave up 5 bases, with 16 bases separating them. Written as DNA, the CDR3 is TGCGCCAGCAGCCAAGATAAGGGGGCCGGGGGCGAGACCCAGTACTTC. It encodes CASSQDKGAGGETQYF.

This clonotype was seen more than once but under ten times. This chain joins TRBV10-3 and TRBJ2-5; TRBD2 matches 8 bases. With V trimmed by 5 bases and J by 2 bases, 4 bases remained unmatched. The CDR3 runs 14 residues. Germline CDR1 reads ENHRY; CDR2 reads SYGVKD. The CDR3 sequence is CAISPGTSQETQYF. CDR3 nucleotides: TGTGCCATCAGTCCCGGGACTAGTCAAGAGACCCAGTACTTC.

This clonotype was counted only a few times. The chain couples TRBV19 to TRBJ1-6; TRBD1 matches 10 bases. The CDR3 consists of 14 residues. V shed 5 bases and J 9 bases; nucleotides not matched to a gene: 4. CDR1 is LNHDA, CDR2 SQIVND, per germline (reference sequence). CDR3 sequence reads: CASSAGQGGSPLHF. The CDR3 DNA follows: TGTGCCAGTAGTGCCGGACAGGGGGGTTCACCCCTCCACTTT.

V and J are TRBV3-1 and TRBJ1-2; 10 nucleotides agree with TRBD1. CDR3 length equals 13 residues. Trimming removed 4 bases from V and 7 bases from J; junction bases left unmatched: 3. CDR1 is LGHDT and CDR2 is YNNKEL in the germline V gene (reference sequence). CDR3 sequence reads: CASSRDRGGGYTF. The CDR3 region has the DNA TGTGCCAGCAGCCGGGACAGGGGAGGTGGCTACACCTTC.

This chain uses TRBV25-1 with TRBJ1-4; D might be TRBD1 (5 bases). This CDR3 region has 14 residues. Trimming cost V 2 bases and J 8 bases, with 12 bases left between them. Germline V gives CDR1 MGHDK, CDR2 SYGVNS. In nucleotides, the CDR3 is TGTGCCAGCAGTGAAGCCCGGGGCCGGGAAAAACTGTTTTTT. Residues: CASSEARGREKLFF.

This clonotype turned up a few times. This chain uses TRBV27 with TRBJ2-2; tentatively, D is TRBD1 (5 bases). Trimming left V 6 bases short and J 2 bases short, with 13 bases between. Germline V gene sequence: CDR1 MNHEY, CDR2 SMNVEV (reference sequence). This CDR3 comprises 15 residues. The CDR3 reads CASSGRTHNTGELFF. The CDR3 DNA is TGTGCCAGCAGCGGCCGGACACATAACACCGGGGAGCTGTTTTTT.